Below, 7 T cell receptor beta chains from the same sample are listed, as sequenced in a study of post-analysis software for immune sequencing data. General study results and limits: When patients were compared with controls, a handful of TRBV segments were more frequent, TRBV5-6, TRBV5-1 and TRBV20-1 among them.

Incorporated into the TCR beta cDNA libraries were unique molecular identifiers, which served to reduce PCR and sequencing biases. TCRdb analysed the PCR reads with MiXCR anew, one entry per CDR3 protein. The table lists fewer than 850,000 distinct CDR3 sequences, roughly 29% of them singletons. Their antigens remain unidentified. The source material was blood. The source is a girl aged 5-17 years with multiple sclerosis.

There are a few counts of this clonotype. The gene calls are TRBV28 and TRBJ2-3, with TRBD1 identical over 8 bases. With V trimmed by 0 bases and J by 3 bases, 2 bases remained unmatched. Germline values: CDR1 MDHEN, CDR2 SYDVKM. CDR3 length: 15 residues. The CDR3 nucleotides read TGTGCCAGCAGTTTATGGGACAGGGAAACAGATACGCAGTATTTT. It encodes CASSLWDRETDTQYF.

This clonotype was seen only a few times. The chain joins TRBV11-2 to TRBJ2-3, with no clear D. Germline assignment: CDR1 SGHAT and CDR2 FQNNGV. There are 13 residues in the CDR3. V shed 5 bases and J shed 2 bases, with 8 bases lying between them. The CDR3 spells CASSPSTTDTQYF. As DNA, the CDR3 is TGTGCCAGCAGCCCGAGTACCACAGATACGCAGTATTTT. Full variable domain (missing parts from reference TRBV11-2 and TRBJ2-3): EAGVAQSPRYKIIEKRQSVAFWCNPISGHATLYWYQQILGQGPKLLIQFQNNGVVDDSQLPKDRFSAERLKGVDSTLKIQPAKLEDSAVYLCASSPSTTDTQYFGPGTRLTVL.

The chain combines TRBV29-1 with TRBJ2-5; 10 nucleotides match TRBD1. This CDR3 has 14 amino acids. The junction had 6 bases not matched to a gene; V was cut back by 4 bases and J by 4 bases. Per the germline V gene, CDR1 is SQVTM and CDR2 is ANQGSEA. The CDR3 DNA reads TGCAGCGTTGCTTTACGACAGGGGGCAGAGACCCAGTACTTC. Its translation: CSVALRQGAETQYF.

Many counts were recorded for this clonotype. This rearrangement joins TRBV20-1 to TRBJ2-5; tentatively, D is TRBD1 or TRBD2 (7 bases each). V was pared by 5 bases and J by 4 bases, with 14 bases between. This CDR3 is 13 amino acids long. Germline lookup yields CDR1 DFQATT and CDR2 SNEGSKA (reference sequence). The chain's CDR3 is CSAGGGQLETQYF. The CDR3 DNA reads TGCAGTGCTGGGGGGGGACAGTTAGAGACCCAGTACTTC.

This clonotype has more than one count but fewer than ten. The chain combines TRBV6-5 with TRBJ1-5; unclear D gene. The V gene lost 8 bases and the J gene lost 3 bases, with 20 bases spanning the gap. CDR3 size: 16 residues. Looked up from germline, CDR1 is MNHEY and CDR2 is SVGAGI. CDR3 in amino acids: CASRPFPSRNNQPQHF. CDR3 DNA: TGTGCCAGCCGGCCTTTCCCCTCACGGAACAATCAGCCCCAGCATTTT.

The chain employs TRBV28 and TRBJ2-3, with TRBD2 identical over 9 bases. This CDR3 has 18 residues. V shed 1 base, J shed 0 bases, and the junction held 8 bases outside the gene matches. Germline values: CDR1 MDHEN, CDR2 SYDVKM. The CDR3: CASSLLRLADTSTDTQYF. In DNA, the CDR3 is TGTGCCAGCAGTTTATTGAGACTAGCGGATACTAGCACAGATACGCAGTATTTT.

This clonotype was found many times. This rearrangement joins TRBV20-1 to TRBJ2-1; D may be TRBD2 (5 bases). V was shortened by 3 bases and J by 2 bases, with 11 bases between the two germline ends. From germline, CDR1 is DFQATT and CDR2 SNEGSKA (reference sequence). The CDR3 runs to 14 residues. For the CDR3, the DNA is TGCAGTGCTAGGCCCGGGGTCCCCTACAATGAGCAGTTCTTC. Amino acid sequence: CSARPGVPYNEQFF.